This T cell receptor beta chain was found in a study of Ad26.COV2.S vaccination and SARS-CoV-2 variants. The treatment here: about 20 received Ad26.COV2.S at low or high dose, single or two shots; about five received placebo; per-sample allocation not given. Day 63 after the first injection of vaccine or placebo was the sampling time. From germline, CDR1 is MNHEY and CDR2 SMNVEV (reference sequence). V shed 6 bases, J shed 4 bases, and the junction held 10 bases outside the gene matches. CDR3 length: 15 amino acids. Some clones are missing from TCRdb's copy, which holds only in-frame ones; the method was immunoSEQ multiplex PCR. There are roughly 320,000 clones in the sample; 86% occur only once, and around 1.9% lies in the top ten.

The sequencing used peripheral blood, collected in a trial of Ad26.COV2.S vaccine versus placebo. The chain couples TRBV27 to TRBJ2-3, with 7 bases matching TRBD1. This receptor was obtained from a person aged 18-60 years who received the Ad26.COV2.S COVID-19 vaccine or a placebo. The CDR3 coding sequence is TGTGCCAGCAGGCCCGGCAGGGGGTACGCAGATACGCAGTATTTT. Amino acid sequence: CASRPGRGYADTQYF.